This T cell receptor beta chain was retrieved from a study of T cell repertoires and HLA-DP antigens. At the level of the study: CD4+ T cells were cocultured with HeLa cells expressing HLA-DP. Study-wide results and caveats: Average cumulative frequency of previously undetected clones was 36.3% against one allele and 45% to 65% against the other.

About this clone itself: Its antigen remains unidentified.

Deep-resolution sequencing targeted under 250,000 T cell genomes in pre-culture CD4+ samples. The data were produced by immunoSEQ multiplex PCR, yet TCRdb's version contains in-frame clones alone and is incomplete. The data contain fewer than 75,000 clones, 80% of them singletons. The germline V and J ends were trimmed by 3 bases and 8 bases, with 17 bases remaining between them. Germline lookup yields CDR1 ENHRY and CDR2 SYGVKD. CDR3 length: 14 amino acids. The V gene is TRBV10-3, the J gene TRBJ2-7, with TRBD1 as a possible D gene (6 bases). Sequencing was done on a sample of CD4+ T cells from PBMCs. The sequence was collected from a man in his sixties in good health and CMV-seronegative. The CDR3: CAISDGQPVNKQYV. DNA for the CDR3: TGTGCCATCAGTGATGGACAGCCGGTCAACAAGCAGTACGTC.